These T cell receptor beta chains were read from a single sample in a study of T cell changes during pregnancy in multiple sclerosis. The protocol was immunoSEQ multiplex PCR, while the TCRdb copy is restricted to in-frame clones and leaves out a portion. The table lists some 64,000 clones, about nine tenths of them singletons. Source: peripheral blood, taken in the first trimester of pregnancy. The receptors here all came from a female donor with multiple sclerosis, enrolled in a pregnancy study. The CDR3 runs from the conserved cysteine through the conserved F or W. A D gene is named only where the DNA matches it firmly. Expanded clones are given a class, and other clones once, few, many or no size at all.

d_gene: NA; abundance: few; j_gene: TRBJ1-1; v_gene: TRBV18; CDR3aa: CASSGSVNTEAFF; CDR3nt: TGTGCCAGCTCAGGGAGTGTGAACACTGAAGCTTTCTTT
d_gene: NA; abundance: NA; j_gene: TRBJ1-2; v_gene: TRBV5-1; CDR3aa: CASSLGGLEDGYTF; CDR3nt: TGCGCCAGCAGCTTAGGGGGATTGGAAGATGGCTACACCTTC
d_gene: NA; abundance: NA; j_gene: TRBJ1-4; v_gene: TRBV5-8; CDR3aa: CASSLDPPGTNEKLFF; CDR3nt: TGTGCCAGCAGCTTGGACCCACCAGGAACTAATGAAAAACTGTTTTTT
d_gene: NA; abundance: NA; j_gene: TRBJ1-5; v_gene: TRBV27; CDR3aa: CASSPFRQVSNQPQHF; CDR3nt: TGTGCCAGCAGCCCCTTTCGGCAGGTTAGCAATCAGCCCCAGCATTTT
d_gene: TRBD1; abundance: NA; j_gene: TRBJ1-5; v_gene: TRBV6-1; CDR3aa: CASSGGTGGGRPQHF; CDR3nt: TGTGCCAGCAGTGGTGGGACAGGGGGCGGTAGGCCCCAGCATTTT
d_gene: TRBD1; abundance: NA; j_gene: TRBJ1-6; v_gene: TRBV19; CDR3aa: CASNCRTGEGSPLHF; CDR3nt: TGTGCCAGTAACTGCCGGACAGGAGAGGGCTCACCCCTCCACTTT
d_gene: TRBD1; abundance: NA; j_gene: TRBJ1-4; v_gene: TRBV5-1; CDR3aa: CASSLEGTGDEKLFF; CDR3nt: TGCGCCAGCAGCTTGGAAGGGACAGGGGATGAAAAACTGTTTTTT
d_gene: NA; abundance: NA; j_gene: TRBJ2-1; v_gene: TRBV6-5; CDR3aa: CASSYLGGRFNEQFF; CDR3nt: TGTGCCAGCAGTTACCTGGGAGGCCGATTCAATGAGCAGTTCTTC
d_gene: NA; abundance: NA; j_gene: TRBJ1-5; v_gene: TRBV19; CDR3aa: CASSSPWALQPQHF; CDR3nt: TGTGCCAGTAGTAGCCCGTGGGCACTTCAGCCCCAGCATTTT
d_gene: NA; abundance: once; j_gene: TRBJ1-6; v_gene: TRBV7-6; CDR3aa: CASSLGPRVYNSPLHF; CDR3nt: TGTGCCAGCAGCTTAGGACCCAGGGTCTATAATTCACCCCTCCACTTT
d_gene: NA; abundance: NA; j_gene: TRBJ2-1; v_gene: TRBV6-1; CDR3aa: CASSETLGTNEQFF; CDR3nt: TGTGCCAGCAGTGAGACGTTGGGGACAAATGAGCAGTTCTTC
d_gene: NA; abundance: few; j_gene: TRBJ1-1; v_gene: TRBV5-1; CDR3aa: CASSLAVRGSNTEAFF; CDR3nt: TGCGCCAGCAGCTTGGCCGTAAGGGGCTCGAACACTGAAGCTTTCTTT
d_gene: NA; abundance: NA; j_gene: TRBJ2-7; v_gene: TRBV18; CDR3aa: CASSPGIGSGSYEQYF; CDR3nt: TGTGCCAGCTCACCCGGCATAGGGAGCGGCTCCTACGAGCAGTACTTC
d_gene: NA; abundance: NA; j_gene: TRBJ2-7; v_gene: TRBV6-1; CDR3aa: CASSALGLRYEQYF; CDR3nt: TGTGCCAGCAGTGCCTTGGGACTTCGATACGAGCAGTACTTC
d_gene: NA; abundance: NA; j_gene: TRBJ1-3; v_gene: TRBV7-3; CDR3aa: CASSLAGSGNTIYF; CDR3nt: TGTGCCAGCAGCTTAGCAGGATCTGGAAACACCATATATTTT
d_gene: NA; abundance: NA; j_gene: TRBJ1-1; v_gene: TRBV14; CDR3aa: CASSPSIPGMNTEAFF; CDR3nt: TGTGCCAGCAGTCCAAGTATTCCGGGGATGAACACTGAAGCTTTCTTT
d_gene: NA; abundance: once; j_gene: TRBJ1-1; v_gene: TRBV9; CDR3aa: CASSVQVNTEAFF; CDR3nt: TGTGCCAGCAGCGTACAGGTGAACACTGAAGCTTTCTTT
d_gene: TRBD1; abundance: NA; j_gene: TRBJ2-7; v_gene: TRBV6-6; CDR3aa: CASNQGARSYEQYF; CDR3nt: TGTGCCAGCAACCAGGGGGCGAGATCCTACGAGCAGTACTTC
d_gene: NA; abundance: NA; j_gene: TRBJ1-5; v_gene: TRBV28; CDR3aa: CASSLPNQPQHF; CDR3nt: TGTGCCAGCAGTTTACCGAATCAGCCCCAGCATTTT
d_gene: NA; abundance: NA; j_gene: TRBJ1-1; v_gene: TRBV2; CDR3aa: CASSDRNTLVLNTEAFF; CDR3nt: TGTGCCAGCAGTGACAGGAATACCCTGGTCCTTAACACTGAAGCTTTCTTT
d_gene: NA; abundance: NA; j_gene: TRBJ2-5; v_gene: TRBV7-2; CDR3aa: CASSLGRAQETQYF; CDR3nt: TGTGCCAGCAGCTTAGGCCGAGCCCAAGAGACCCAGTACTTC
d_gene: TRBD1; abundance: NA; j_gene: TRBJ2-1; v_gene: TRBV18; CDR3aa: CASSPQQGYEGNEQFF; CDR3nt: TGTGCCAGCTCACCTCAACAGGGGTACGAGGGCAATGAGCAGTTCTTC
d_gene: TRBD1; abundance: once; j_gene: TRBJ2-2; v_gene: TRBV2; CDR3aa: CASNTGQGGGELFF; CDR3nt: TGTGCCAGCAATACGGGACAGGGTGGCGGGGAGCTGTTTTTT
d_gene: NA; abundance: NA; j_gene: TRBJ1-6; v_gene: TRBV27; CDR3aa: CASSLSQNSPLHF; CDR3nt: TGTGCCAGCAGTTTATCACAGAATTCACCCCTCCACTTT
d_gene: TRBD1; abundance: NA; j_gene: TRBJ2-7; v_gene: TRBV18; CDR3aa: CASSGQGISYEQYF; CDR3nt: TGTGCCAGCTCCGGACAGGGTATCTCCTACGAGCAGTACTTC
d_gene: TRBD1; abundance: once; j_gene: TRBJ2-7; v_gene: TRBV11-2; CDR3aa: CASSLDNEAGGYEQYF; CDR3nt: TGTGCCAGCAGCTTAGATAATGAGGCAGGGGGATACGAGCAGTACTTC
d_gene: TRBD2; abundance: NA; j_gene: TRBJ2-7; v_gene: TRBV4-2; CDR3aa: CASSRSGGANEQYF; CDR3nt: TGTGCCAGCAGCCGAAGCGGGGGGGCCAACGAGCAGTACTTC
d_gene: NA; abundance: once; j_gene: TRBJ2-2; v_gene: TRBV9; CDR3aa: CASSVDAANTGELFF; CDR3nt: TGTGCCAGCAGCGTAGACGCGGCCAATACCGGGGAGCTGTTTTTT
d_gene: TRBD2; abundance: NA; j_gene: TRBJ2-1; v_gene: TRBV7-3; CDR3aa: CASSPSGGAHNEQFF; CDR3nt: TGTGCCAGCAGCCCTAGCGGGGGGGCCCACAATGAGCAGTTCTTC
d_gene: NA; abundance: NA; j_gene: TRBJ2-2; v_gene: TRBV7-9; CDR3aa: CASSKDRKTNTGELFF; CDR3nt: TGTGCCAGCAGCAAAGACAGAAAGACGAACACCGGGGAGCTGTTTTTT
d_gene: NA; abundance: NA; j_gene: TRBJ2-5; v_gene: TRBV9; CDR3aa: CASSVGTLPWGEGSGYQETQYF; CDR3nt: TGTGCCAGCAGCGTAGGGACGCTTCCTTGGGGAGAGGGTAGTGGGTACCAAGAGACCCAGTACTTC
d_gene: NA; abundance: once; j_gene: TRBJ1-5; v_gene: TRBV28; CDR3aa: CASSFRQNNQPQHF; CDR3nt: TGTGCCAGCAGTTTTAGACAGAACAATCAGCCCCAGCATTTT
d_gene: TRBD1; abundance: NA; j_gene: TRBJ2-7; v_gene: TRBV9; CDR3aa: CASSVGTGAYEQYF; CDR3nt: TGTGCCAGCAGCGTTGGGACAGGGGCCTACGAGCAGTACTTC
d_gene: NA; abundance: NA; j_gene: TRBJ1-6; v_gene: TRBV25-1; CDR3aa: CASSEYTEGLHF; CDR3nt: TGTGCCAGCAGTGAATATACGGAGGGACTCCACTTT
d_gene: NA; abundance: NA; j_gene: TRBJ1-5; v_gene: TRBV30; CDR3aa: CAWSDGDNQPQHF; CDR3nt: TGTGCCTGGAGTGACGGGGACAATCAGCCCCAGCATTTT
d_gene: NA; abundance: NA; j_gene: TRBJ1-1; v_gene: TRBV12-1; CDR3aa: CASSYFSGWNTEAFF; CDR3nt: TGTGCCAGCAGCTATTTTAGCGGCTGGAACACTGAAGCTTTCTTT
d_gene: NA; abundance: NA; j_gene: TRBJ1-3; v_gene: TRBV28; CDR3aa: CASRGSRGVTGNTIYF; CDR3nt: TGTGCCAGCAGAGGAAGTAGGGGCGTAACAGGAAACACCATATATTTT
d_gene: TRBD1; abundance: once; j_gene: TRBJ2-5; v_gene: TRBV6-1; CDR3aa: CASRIPGQEETQYF; CDR3nt: TGTGCCAGCAGGATACCGGGACAGGAAGAGACCCAGTACTTC
d_gene: NA; abundance: NA; j_gene: TRBJ2-4; v_gene: TRBV19; CDR3aa: CASSIVGTPLAKNIQYF; CDR3nt: TGTGCCAGTAGTATAGTCGGGACACCATTAGCCAAAAACATTCAGTACTTC
d_gene: TRBD1; abundance: NA; j_gene: TRBJ1-4; v_gene: TRBV6-1; CDR3aa: CASSEYGTGAFATNEKLFF; CDR3nt: TGTGCCAGCAGTGAATATGGGACAGGGGCCTTTGCAACTAATGAAAAACTGTTTTTT
d_gene: TRBD1; abundance: NA; j_gene: TRBJ1-5; v_gene: TRBV2; CDR3aa: CASSESGTGFQPQHF; CDR3nt: TGTGCCAGCAGTGAGTCTGGGACAGGGTTTCAGCCCCAGCATTTT
d_gene: TRBD1; abundance: NA; j_gene: TRBJ2-3; v_gene: TRBV9; CDR3aa: CASSGTGLTDTQYF; CDR3nt: TGTGCCAGCAGCGGGACAGGGCTTACAGATACGCAGTATTTT
d_gene: NA; abundance: NA; j_gene: TRBJ1-1; v_gene: TRBV27; CDR3aa: CASSRASGHHTEAFF; CDR3nt: TGTGCCAGCAGCCGGGCGTCGGGACACCACACTGAAGCTTTCTTT
d_gene: NA; abundance: few; j_gene: TRBJ1-1; v_gene: TRBV30; CDR3aa: CAWSSPTIEAFF; CDR3nt: TGTGCCTGGAGTTCCCCGACAATTGAAGCTTTCTTT
d_gene: NA; abundance: NA; j_gene: TRBJ2-2; v_gene: TRBV6-1; CDR3aa: CASSANAGANTGELFF; CDR3nt: TGTGCCAGCAGTGCGAATGCGGGCGCGAACACCGGGGAGCTGTTTTTT
d_gene: NA; abundance: NA; j_gene: TRBJ1-2; v_gene: TRBV30; CDR3aa: CAWKGRAANYGYTF; CDR3nt: TGTGCCTGGAAGGGCAGGGCGGCTAACTATGGCTACACCTTC
d_gene: NA; abundance: NA; j_gene: TRBJ1-6; v_gene: TRBV30; CDR3aa: CAWKVGSPLHF; CDR3nt: TGTGCCTGGAAAGTGGGCTCACCCCTCCACTTT
d_gene: TRBD1; abundance: NA; j_gene: TRBJ1-5; v_gene: TRBV7-2; CDR3aa: CASSPTTGRVNQPQHF; CDR3nt: TGTGCCAGCAGCCCTACGACAGGGAGAGTCAATCAGCCCCAGCATTTT